This record concerns one TCR beta chain sequence. The CDR3 extends over 15 amino acids. V lost 3 bases and J lost 0, with 9 bases in between. Germline CDR1 reads KGHSH; CDR2 reads LQKENI. Random hexamers primed reverse transcription of about 0.45 to 1 ug RNA. Using its own MiXCR run on the immunoSEQ multiplex PCR reads, TCRdb lists one record per CDR3 protein. The sample shows some 100,000 distinct CDR3 sequences, around 90% of them seen only once. These data belong to a study of CD8 T cells in Susac syndrome. The genes are TRBV18 and TRBJ1-5, with a weak D call TRBD1 (6 bases). Sequencing was done on a sample of CD4+ T cells from PBMCs. The sequence came from a human donor in good health. The CDR3 coding sequence is TGTGCCAGCTCACCGGACAGCATTAGCAATCAGCCCCAGCATTTT. This encodes CASSPDSISNQPQHF. The full variable domain, completed using reference TRBV18 and TRBJ1-5, is NAGVMQNPRHLVRRRGQEARLRCSPMKGHSHVYWYRQLPEEGLKFMVYLQKENIIDESGMPKERFSAEFPKEGPSILRIQQVVRGDSAAYFCASSPDSISNQPQHFGDGTRLSIL.